The entry below describes one T cell receptor beta chain. Just one base apart from a much larger clone, this may be a read error. The data originate from a study of molecular identifiers for immune sequencing clone quantification. TCRdb re-derived calls from the PCR reads in MiXCR, one entry per CDR3 protein. In the table there are 40,000 to 45,000 distinct CDR3 sequences, roughly 24% of which are singletons. The length of the CDR3 is 14 residues. Germline CDR1 reads SGHTA; CDR2 reads FQGNSA. The chain uses TRBV7-2 and TRBJ2-5; no reliable D call. Sequencing input: naive CD8+ T cells from blood, with Jurkat cell RNA spiked in. Subset reported: FACS-sorted CD8+CD4-CCR7+CD45RA+ naive T cells. The sequence was obtained from a human donor in good health. Some libraries in this study had Jurkat cell RNA spiked in. The CDR3 region is CASSLNTEEESQYF. As DNA, the CDR3 is TGTGCCAGCAGCTTAAATACAGAGGAAGAGTCCCAGTACTTC.